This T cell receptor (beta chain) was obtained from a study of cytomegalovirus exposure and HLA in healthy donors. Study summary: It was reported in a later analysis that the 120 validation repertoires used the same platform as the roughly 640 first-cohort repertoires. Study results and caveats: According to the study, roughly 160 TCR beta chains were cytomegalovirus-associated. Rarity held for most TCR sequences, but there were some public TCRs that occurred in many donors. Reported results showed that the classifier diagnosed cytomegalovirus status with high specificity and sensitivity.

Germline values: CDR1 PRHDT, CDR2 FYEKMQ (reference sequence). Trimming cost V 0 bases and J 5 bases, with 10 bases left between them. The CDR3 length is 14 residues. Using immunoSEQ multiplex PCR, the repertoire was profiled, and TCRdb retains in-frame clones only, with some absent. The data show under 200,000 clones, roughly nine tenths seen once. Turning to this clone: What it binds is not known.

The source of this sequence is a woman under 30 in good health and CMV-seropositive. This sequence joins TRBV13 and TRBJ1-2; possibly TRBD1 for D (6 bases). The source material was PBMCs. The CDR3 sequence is CASSLGGTIYGYTF. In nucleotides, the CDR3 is TGTGCCAGCAGCTTAGGCGGGACAATTTATGGCTACACCTTC.